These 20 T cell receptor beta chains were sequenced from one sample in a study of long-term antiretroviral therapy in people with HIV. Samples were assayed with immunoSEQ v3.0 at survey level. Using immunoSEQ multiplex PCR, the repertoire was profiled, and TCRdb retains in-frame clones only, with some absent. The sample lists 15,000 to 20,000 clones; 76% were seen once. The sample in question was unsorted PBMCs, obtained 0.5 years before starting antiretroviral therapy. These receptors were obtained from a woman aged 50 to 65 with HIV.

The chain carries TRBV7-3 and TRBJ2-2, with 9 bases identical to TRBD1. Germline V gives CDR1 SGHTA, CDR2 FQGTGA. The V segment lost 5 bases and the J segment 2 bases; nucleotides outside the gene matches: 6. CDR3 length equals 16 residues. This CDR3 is CASSPGTGGNTGELFF. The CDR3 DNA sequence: TGTGCCAGCAGCCCCGGAACAGGGGGCAACACCGGGGAGCTGTTTTTT.

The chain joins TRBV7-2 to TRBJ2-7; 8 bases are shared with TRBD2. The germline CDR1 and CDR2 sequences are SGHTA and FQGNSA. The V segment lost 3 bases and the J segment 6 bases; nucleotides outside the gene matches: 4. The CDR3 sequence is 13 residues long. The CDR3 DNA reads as TGTGCCAGCAGCTTCGGGGGGGCTTTCGAGCAGTACTTC. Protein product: CASSFGGAFEQYF.

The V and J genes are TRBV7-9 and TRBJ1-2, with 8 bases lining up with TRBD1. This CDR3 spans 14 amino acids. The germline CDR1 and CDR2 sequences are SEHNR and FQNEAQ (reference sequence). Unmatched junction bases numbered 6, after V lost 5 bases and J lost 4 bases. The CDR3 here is CASSGPTGVYGYTF. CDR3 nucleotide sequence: TGTGCCAGCAGCGGCCCGACAGGGGTCTATGGCTACACCTTC.

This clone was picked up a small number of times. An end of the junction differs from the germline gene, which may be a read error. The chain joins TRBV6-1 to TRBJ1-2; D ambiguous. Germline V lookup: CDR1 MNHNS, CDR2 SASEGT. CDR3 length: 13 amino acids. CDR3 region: CASSERSGIGYTF. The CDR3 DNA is TGTGCCAGTAGTGAACGAAGCGGCATTGGCTACACCTTC.

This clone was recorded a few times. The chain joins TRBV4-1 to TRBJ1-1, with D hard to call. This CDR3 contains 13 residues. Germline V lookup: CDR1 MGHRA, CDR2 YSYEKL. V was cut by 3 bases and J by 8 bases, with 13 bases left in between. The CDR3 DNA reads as TGCGCCAGCAGCCACGGAGGGAGTTCGGAAGCTTTCTTT. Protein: CASSHGGSSEAFF.

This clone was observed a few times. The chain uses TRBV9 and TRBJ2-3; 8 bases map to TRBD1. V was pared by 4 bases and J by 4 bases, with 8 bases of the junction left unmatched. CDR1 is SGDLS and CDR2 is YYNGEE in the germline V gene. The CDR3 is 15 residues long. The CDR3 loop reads CASSSGQGGPDTQYF. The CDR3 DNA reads TGTGCCAGCAGCAGCGGACAGGGAGGACCAGATACGCAGTATTTT.

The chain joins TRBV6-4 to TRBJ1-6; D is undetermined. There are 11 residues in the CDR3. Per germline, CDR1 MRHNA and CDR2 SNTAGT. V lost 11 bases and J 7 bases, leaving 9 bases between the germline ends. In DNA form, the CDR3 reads TGTGCCGTGGGCTTCAATTCACCCCTCCACTTT. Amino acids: CAVGFNSPLHF.

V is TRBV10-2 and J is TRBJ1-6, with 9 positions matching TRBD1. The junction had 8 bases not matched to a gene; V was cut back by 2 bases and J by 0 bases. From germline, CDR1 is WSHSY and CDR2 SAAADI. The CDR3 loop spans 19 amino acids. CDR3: CASSETGQGLSSYNSPLHF. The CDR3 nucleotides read TGCGCCAGCAGTGAGACGGGACAGGGCCTTAGCTCCTATAATTCACCCCTCCACTTT.

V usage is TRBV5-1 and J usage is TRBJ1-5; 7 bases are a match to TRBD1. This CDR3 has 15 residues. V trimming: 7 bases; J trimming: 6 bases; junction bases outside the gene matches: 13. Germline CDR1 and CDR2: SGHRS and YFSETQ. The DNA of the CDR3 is TGCGCCAGCCCTCCGGTGACAGGGACGGGTCAGCCCCAGCATTTT. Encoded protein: CASPPVTGTGQPQHF.

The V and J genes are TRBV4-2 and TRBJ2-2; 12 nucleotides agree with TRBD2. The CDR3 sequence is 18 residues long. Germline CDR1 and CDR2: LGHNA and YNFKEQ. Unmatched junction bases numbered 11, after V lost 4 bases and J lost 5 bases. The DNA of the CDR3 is TGTGCCAGCAGCCGCGGACATTCTAGCGGGGGGGGGACCGGGGAGCTGTTTTTT. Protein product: CASSRGHSSGGGTGELFF.

The CDR3 sequence is CASSSRTSGGAADTQYF. CDR3 in DNA: TGTGCCAGCAGCTCTAGGACTAGCGGGGGGGCGGCAGATACGCAGTATTTT. This chain links TRBV7-9 with TRBJ2-3, with TRBD2 matching over 15 bases. V shed 4 bases, J shed 4 bases, and the junction held 6 bases outside the gene matches. The CDR3 extends over 17 amino acids. From germline, CDR1 is SEHNR and CDR2 FQNEAQ (reference sequence).

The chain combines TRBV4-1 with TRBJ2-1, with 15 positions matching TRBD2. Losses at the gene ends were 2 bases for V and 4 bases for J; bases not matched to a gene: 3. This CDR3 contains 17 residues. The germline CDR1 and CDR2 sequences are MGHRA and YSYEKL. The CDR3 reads CASSQPGLAGGYNEQFF. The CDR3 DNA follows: TGCGCCAGCAGCCAACCAGGACTAGCGGGGGGGTACAATGAGCAGTTCTTC.

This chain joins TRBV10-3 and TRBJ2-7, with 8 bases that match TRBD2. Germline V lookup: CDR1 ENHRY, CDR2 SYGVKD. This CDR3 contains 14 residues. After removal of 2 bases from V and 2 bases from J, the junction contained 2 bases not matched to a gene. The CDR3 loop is CAISEGSGTYEQYF. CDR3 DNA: TGTGCCATCAGTGAGGGTAGCGGGACCTACGAGCAGTACTTC.

CDR3 region: CASNLQGGSNEQFF. CDR3 DNA: TGTGCCAGCAACCTACAGGGGGGTTCCAATGAGCAGTTCTTC. The chain couples TRBV28 to TRBJ2-1; 8 nucleotides align to TRBD1. This CDR3 region has 14 residues. J gave up 6 bases and V 7 bases, and 8 bases lay outside the gene matches. Per the germline V gene, CDR1 is MDHEN and CDR2 is SYDVKM.

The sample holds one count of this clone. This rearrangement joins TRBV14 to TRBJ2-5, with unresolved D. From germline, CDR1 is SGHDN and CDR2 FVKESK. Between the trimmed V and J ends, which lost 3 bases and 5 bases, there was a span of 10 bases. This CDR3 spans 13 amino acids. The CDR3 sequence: CASSQARWETQYF. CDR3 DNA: TGTGCCAGCAGCCAGGCACGGTGGGAGACCCAGTACTTC.

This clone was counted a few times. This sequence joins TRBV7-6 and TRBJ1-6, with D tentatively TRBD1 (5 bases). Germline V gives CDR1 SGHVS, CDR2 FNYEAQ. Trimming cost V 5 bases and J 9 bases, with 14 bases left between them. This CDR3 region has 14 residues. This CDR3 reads CASSLTVRGSPLHF. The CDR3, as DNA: TGTGCCAGCAGCCTGACAGTTCGCGGTTCACCCCTCCACTTT.

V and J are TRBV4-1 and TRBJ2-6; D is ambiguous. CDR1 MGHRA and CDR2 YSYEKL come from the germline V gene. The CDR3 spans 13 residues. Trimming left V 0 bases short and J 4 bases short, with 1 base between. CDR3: CASSQEGANVLTF. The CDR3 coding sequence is TGCGCCAGCAGCCAAGAAGGGGCCAACGTCCTGACTTTC.

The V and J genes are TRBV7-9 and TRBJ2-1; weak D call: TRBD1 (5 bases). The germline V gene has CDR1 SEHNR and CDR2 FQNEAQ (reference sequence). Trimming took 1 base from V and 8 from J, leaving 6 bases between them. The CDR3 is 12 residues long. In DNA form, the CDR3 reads TGTGCCAGCAGCTTAGGGGGCGATGAGCAGTTCTTC. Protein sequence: CASSLGGDEQFF.

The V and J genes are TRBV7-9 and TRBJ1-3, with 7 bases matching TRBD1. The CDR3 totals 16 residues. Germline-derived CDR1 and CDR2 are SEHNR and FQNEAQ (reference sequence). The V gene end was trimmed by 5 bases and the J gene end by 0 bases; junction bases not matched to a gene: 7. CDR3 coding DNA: TGTGCCAGCAGCCCTAGGGGGCAATCCTCTGGAAACACCATATATTTT. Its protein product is CASSPRGQSSGNTIYF.

The CDR3, as DNA: TGTGCCAGCAGTTCCAGGGACCGAGTGGCCTACGAGCAGTACTTC. Translated: CASSSRDRVAYEQYF. The chain couples TRBV6-5 to TRBJ2-7; D tentatively fits TRBD1 or TRBD2 (5 bases each). The germline V gene has CDR1 MNHEY and CDR2 SVGAGI. The CDR3 extends over 15 amino acids. Trimming took off 4 bases at V and 2 bases at J, with 15 bases between the two ends.